This passage covers 10 T cell receptor beta chains from one sample sequenced in a study of shared clonotypes between healthy human individuals. Sequenced by immunoSEQ multiplex PCR; TCRdb stores in-frame clones only, minus some. This table holds about 1.5 million clones, about 98% found once. The sequenced material came from naive CD4+ T cells sorted from blood. Stated subset: CD45RA+ positively selected. Every receptor here comes from a man under 40 in good health.

This clone was observed a few times. The V call is TRBV7-3, the J call TRBJ2-1; weak D call: TRBD1 (5 bases). The germline V gene encodes CDR1 SGHTA and CDR2 FQGTGA. V dropped 4 bases and J dropped 5 bases, with 15 bases sitting between them. The CDR3 has 15 amino acids. The CDR3 sequence is CASSSDRQPNNEQFF. CDR3 nucleotide sequence: TGTGCCAGCAGCTCGGACCGACAGCCTAACAATGAGCAGTTCTTC.

V is TRBV28 and J is TRBJ2-1, with 8 bases that match TRBD1. Unmatched junction bases numbered 5, after V lost 2 bases and J lost 5 bases. Germline V gene data show CDR1 as MDHEN and CDR2 as SYDVKM. CDR3 size: 15 residues. The CDR3 DNA reads as TGTGCCAGCAGTTTAACGGGGACAGGAAACAATGAGCAGTTCTTC. Translated, it gives CASSLTGTGNNEQFF.

The gene calls are TRBV11-3 and TRBJ2-2; D call uncertain. Germline V CDR1 and CDR2: SGHNT, YENEEA. V was clipped by 0 bases and J by 4 bases, with 6 bases between them. The CDR3 spans 14 residues. CDR3 sequence reads: CASSLEGVTGELFF. As DNA, the CDR3 is TGTGCCAGCAGCTTAGAGGGTGTCACCGGGGAGCTGTTTTTT.

The V call is TRBV11-2, the J call TRBJ2-1; 7 bases agree with TRBD2. The CDR3 contains 18 residues. V lost 1 base and J lost 9; bases outside the gene matches: 18. Germline CDR1 SGHAT, CDR2 FQNNGV. The CDR3 is CASSLGDIKREWRIEQFF. DNA of the CDR3: TGTGCCAGCAGCTTAGGGGATATAAAGCGGGAATGGCGTATTGAGCAGTTCTTC.

This clone has only one observation. V and J are TRBV9 and TRBJ2-1; TRBD1 is a possible D gene (5 bases). The CDR3 covers 13 residues. Germline lookup yields CDR1 SGDLS and CDR2 YYNGEE. Deletions cut 6 bases from V and 7 bases from J, with 14 bases between. CDR3 region: CASTTGLGNEQFF. CDR3 nucleotide sequence: TGTGCCAGCACCACAGGTCTGGGGAATGAGCAGTTCTTC.

The chain combines TRBV5-1 with TRBJ2-2; D ambiguous. The CDR3 contains 13 residues. In germline, CDR1 is SGHRS, CDR2 YFSETQ. Trimming stripped 4 bases from V and 5 bases from J, with 9 bases between. The CDR3 DNA reads TGCGCCAGCAGCGTTATAAGTACCGGGGAGCTGTTTTTT. This codes for CASSVISTGELFF. The variable domain in full, completed from reference TRBV5-1 and TRBJ2-2, reads KAGVTQTPRYLIKTRGQQVTLSCSPISGHRSVSWYQQTPGQGLQFLFEYFSETQRNKGNFPGRFSGRQFSNSRSEMNVSTLELGDSALYLCASSVISTGELFFGEGSRLTVL.

This chain links TRBV4-2 with TRBJ2-7; 8 bases match TRBD1. The CDR3 covers 15 residues. Losses at the gene ends were 4 bases for V and 5 bases for J; bases not matched to a gene: 10. The germline CDR1 and CDR2 sequences are LGHNA and YNFKEQ. The CDR3 sequence: CASSPINAGGHEQYF. The CDR3 DNA reads as TGTGCCAGCAGCCCCATAAACGCAGGGGGCCACGAGCAGTACTTC.

The chain recombines TRBV7-8 with TRBJ2-1; maybe TRBD2 (5 bases). From germline, CDR1 is SGHVS and CDR2 FQNEAQ. This CDR3 region has 10 residues. Trimming took 11 bases from V and 6 from J, leaving 8 bases between them. The CDR3 loop reads CAAGFNEQFF. The CDR3, as DNA: TGTGCCGCGGGTTTCAATGAGCAGTTCTTC.

V and J are TRBV2 and TRBJ2-3; 10 bases line up with TRBD1. CDR3 size: 15 residues. Germline assignment: CDR1 SNHLY and CDR2 FYNNEI. Trimming removed 3 bases from V and 4 bases from J; junction bases left unmatched: 4. The DNA for the CDR3 is TGTGCCAGCAGTGACCGGACAGGGGGGTCAGATACGCAGTATTTT. Translated, it gives CASSDRTGGSDTQYF.

The CDR3 nucleotides read TGCGCCAGCAGCTTGGACAGCAAAAACATTCAGTACTTC. It codes for CASSLDSKNIQYF. V gene TRBV5-1 combines with J gene TRBJ2-4; no reliable D call. The germline V gene encodes CDR1 SGHRS and CDR2 YFSETQ. The CDR3 length is 13 residues. Trimming took off 0 bases at V and 3 bases at J, with 4 bases between the two ends.